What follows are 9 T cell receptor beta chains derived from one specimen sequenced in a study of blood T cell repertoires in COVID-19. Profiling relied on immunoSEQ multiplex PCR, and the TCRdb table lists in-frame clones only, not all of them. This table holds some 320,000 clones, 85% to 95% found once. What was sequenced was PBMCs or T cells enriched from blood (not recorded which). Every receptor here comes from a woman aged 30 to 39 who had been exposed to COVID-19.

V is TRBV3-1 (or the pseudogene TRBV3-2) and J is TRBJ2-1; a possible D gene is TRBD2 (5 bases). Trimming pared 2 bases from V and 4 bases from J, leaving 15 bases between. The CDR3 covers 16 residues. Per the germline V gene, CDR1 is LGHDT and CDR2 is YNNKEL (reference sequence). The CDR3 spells CASSQYPGLSYNEQFF. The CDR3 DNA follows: TGTGCCAGCAGCCAATATCCAGGACTTTCATACAATGAGCAGTTCTTC.

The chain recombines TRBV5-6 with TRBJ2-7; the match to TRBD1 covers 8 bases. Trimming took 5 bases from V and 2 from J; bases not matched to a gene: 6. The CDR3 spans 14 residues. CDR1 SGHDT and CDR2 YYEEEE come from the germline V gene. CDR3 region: CASRGKGQAYEQYF. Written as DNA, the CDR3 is TGTGCCAGCAGAGGTAAGGGACAGGCCTACGAGCAGTACTTC.

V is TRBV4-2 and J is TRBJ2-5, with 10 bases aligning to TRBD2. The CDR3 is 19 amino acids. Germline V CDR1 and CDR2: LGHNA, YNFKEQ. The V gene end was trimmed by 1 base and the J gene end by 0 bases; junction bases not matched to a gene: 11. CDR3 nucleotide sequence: TGTGCCAGCAGCCAAGGCGGATTAGCGGGGGGCGGGTACCAAGAGACCCAGTACTTC. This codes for CASSQGGLAGGGYQETQYF.

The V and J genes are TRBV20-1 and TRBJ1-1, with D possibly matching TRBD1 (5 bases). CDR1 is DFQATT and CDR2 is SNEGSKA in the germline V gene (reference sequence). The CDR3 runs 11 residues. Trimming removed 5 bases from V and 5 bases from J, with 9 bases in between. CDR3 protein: CSAQQVTEAFF. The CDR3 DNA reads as TGCAGTGCTCAACAGGTTACTGAAGCTTTCTTT.

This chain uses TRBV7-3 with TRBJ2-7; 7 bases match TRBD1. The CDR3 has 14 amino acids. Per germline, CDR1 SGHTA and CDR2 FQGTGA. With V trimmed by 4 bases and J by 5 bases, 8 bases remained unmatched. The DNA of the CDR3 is TGTGCCAGCAGCTCGACAGGGAATTACGACGAGCAGTACTTC. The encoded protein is CASSSTGNYDEQYF.

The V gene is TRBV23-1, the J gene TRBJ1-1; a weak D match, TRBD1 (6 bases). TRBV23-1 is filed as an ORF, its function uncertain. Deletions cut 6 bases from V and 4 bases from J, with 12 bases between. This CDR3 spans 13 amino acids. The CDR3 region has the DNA TGCGCCAGCAGGCCCTGGACAGCCACTGAAGCTTTCTTT. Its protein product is CASRPWTATEAFF.

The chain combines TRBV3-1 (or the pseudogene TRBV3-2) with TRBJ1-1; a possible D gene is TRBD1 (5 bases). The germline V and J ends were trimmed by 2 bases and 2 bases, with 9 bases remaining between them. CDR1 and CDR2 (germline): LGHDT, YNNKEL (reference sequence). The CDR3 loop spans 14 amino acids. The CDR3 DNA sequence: TGTGCCAGCAGCCAAATGACAGTCAACACTGAAGCTTTCTTT. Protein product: CASSQMTVNTEAFF.

The CDR3 spells CASSRRQGATVDTQYF. CDR3 in DNA: TGTGCCAGCAGCCGACGACAGGGGGCAACAGTAGATACGCAGTATTTT. The chain is built from TRBV7-6 and TRBJ2-3, with TRBD1 matching over 10 bases. Germline CDR1 and CDR2: SGHVS and FNYEAQ. The V and J ends lost 5 bases and 5 bases, in that order; junction bases with no gene match: 10. This CDR3 has 16 amino acids.

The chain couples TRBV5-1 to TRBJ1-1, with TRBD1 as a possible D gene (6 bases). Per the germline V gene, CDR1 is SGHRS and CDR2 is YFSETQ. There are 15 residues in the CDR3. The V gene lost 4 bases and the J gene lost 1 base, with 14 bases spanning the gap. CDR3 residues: CASSPMWTANTEAFF. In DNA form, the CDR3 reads TGCGCCAGCAGCCCCATGTGGACAGCGAACACTGAAGCTTTCTTT. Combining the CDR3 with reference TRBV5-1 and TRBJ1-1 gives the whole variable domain KAGVTQTPRYLIKTRGQQVTLSCSPISGHRSVSWYQQTPGQGLQFLFEYFSETQRNKGNFPGRFSGRQFSNSRSEMNVSTLELGDSALYLCASSPMWTANTEAFFGQGTRLTVV.